These T cell receptor beta chains were read from a single sample in a study of regulatory T cells in long-lasting Graves disease. TCRdb fed the multiplex PCR reads into MiXCR, producing one record per CDR3 protein. The table has 300,000 to 400,000 distinct CDR3 sequences, roughly a sixth seen once. The data also belong to a second study, concerning T cells in Graves' hyperthyroidism and ophthalmopathy.

The sample here was peripheral blood mononuclear cells (PBMCs), taken at new diagnosis, from a patient treated with antithyroid drugs. The receptors derive from a man in his forties or fifties with Graves disease. Each CDR3 is given with its conserved first and last residue. Size tells how often a clone was seen (once, few, many) or the class of an expanded clone, and some rows leave it out.

V gene: TRBV28; clone size: many; CDR3 protein: CASSDSSSYEQYF
V gene: TRBV7-9; clone size: many; CDR3 protein: CASSSGGETQYF
V gene: TRBV19; clone size: -; CDR3 protein: CASSMFGLNYNYGYTF
V gene: TRBV5-1; clone size: many; CDR3 protein: CASNAMLGGTAYEQYF
V gene: TRBV5-1; clone size: many; CDR3 protein: CASSRRGQGAEEQYF
V gene: TRBV20-1; clone size: -; CDR3 protein: CSASFASGGNNEQFF
V gene: TRBV4-1; clone size: few; CDR3 protein: CASSQARGQPNYGYTF
V gene: TRBV5-6; clone size: few; CDR3 protein: CASSLRGPDRHQPQHF
V gene: TRBV4-3; clone size: -; CDR3 protein: CASSQDAIGTVEDTQYF
V gene: TRBV20-1; clone size: many; CDR3 protein: CSAAEAEVAEETQYF
V gene: TRBV2; clone size: many; CDR3 protein: CASSRTGGVEKLFF
V gene: TRBV19; clone size: -; CDR3 protein: CASSPTGYYGYTF
V gene: TRBV12-3/TRBV12-4; clone size: -; CDR3 protein: CASRSGAPGELFF
V gene: TRBV7-9; clone size: many; CDR3 protein: CASSPSGVSSYNEQFF
V gene: TRBV20-1; clone size: many; CDR3 protein: CSAIGRQGGSGYTF
V gene: TRBV14; clone size: many; CDR3 protein: CASSQELSETQYF
V gene: TRBV20-1; clone size: -; CDR3 protein: CSARDGRTGANYGYTF
V gene: TRBV18; clone size: many; CDR3 protein: CASSPPARHQETQYF
V gene: TRBV5-1; clone size: many; CDR3 protein: CASSRGTGLTGELFF
V gene: TRBV12-3/TRBV12-4; clone size: few; CDR3 protein: CASRETGGNQPQHF
V gene: TRBV7-2; clone size: -; CDR3 protein: CASSLGPKDIQYF
V gene: TRBV15; clone size: many; CDR3 protein: CATSRDGGLNGYTF
V gene: TRBV9; clone size: many; CDR3 protein: CASSATRQGNTEAFF
V gene: TRBV2; clone size: -; CDR3 protein: CASKEGADTQYF
V gene: TRBV2; clone size: few; CDR3 protein: CARGKDRFLDYNEQYF
V gene: TRBV3-1; clone size: many; CDR3 protein: CASSQRTSNEQFF
V gene: TRBV2; clone size: -; CDR3 protein: CASSQTKGNQPQHF
V gene: TRBV20-1; clone size: few; CDR3 protein: CSAGASTYEQYF
V gene: TRBV19; clone size: few; CDR3 protein: CASRTQGQMNTEAFF
V gene: TRBV27; clone size: -; CDR3 protein: CASSRGQTYNEQFF
V gene: TRBV27; clone size: -; CDR3 protein: CASPGGQGGCGYTF
V gene: TRBV7-9; clone size: few; CDR3 protein: CASSLARTSGGPVQYF
V gene: TRBV20-1; clone size: -; CDR3 protein: CSARNRDYGYTF
V gene: TRBV7-2; clone size: -; CDR3 protein: CASSSNTGVTEAFF
V gene: TRBV7-9; clone size: few; CDR3 protein: CASSRPGRTGEAFF
V gene: TRBV5-1; clone size: many; CDR3 protein: CASSLAGEWNEQFF
V gene: TRBV4-1; clone size: few; CDR3 protein: CASSPPGTSSTDTQYF
V gene: TRBV20-1; clone size: many; CDR3 protein: CSARDQSVGHTEAFF
V gene: TRBV7-3; clone size: -; CDR3 protein: CASSWGDGNQPQHF
V gene: TRBV12-3/TRBV12-4; clone size: many; CDR3 protein: CASSQDWGSYEQYF
V gene: TRBV6-1; clone size: many; CDR3 protein: CASTRDSAYEAFF
V gene: TRBV7-9; clone size: -; CDR3 protein: CASSLGGVGFF